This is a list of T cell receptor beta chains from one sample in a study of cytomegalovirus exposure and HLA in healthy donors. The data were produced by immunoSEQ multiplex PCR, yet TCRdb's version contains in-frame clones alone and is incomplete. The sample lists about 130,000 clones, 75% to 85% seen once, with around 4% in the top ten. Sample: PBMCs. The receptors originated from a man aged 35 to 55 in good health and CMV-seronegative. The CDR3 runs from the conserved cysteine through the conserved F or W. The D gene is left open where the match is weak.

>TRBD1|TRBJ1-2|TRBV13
CASSLGGQKMPRYTF
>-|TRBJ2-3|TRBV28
CASSAYSAGLTDTQYF
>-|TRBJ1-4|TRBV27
CASSKRGTNEKLFF
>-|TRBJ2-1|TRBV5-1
CASSFPAGDEQFF
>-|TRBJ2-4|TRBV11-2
CASSTLRLAKNIQYF
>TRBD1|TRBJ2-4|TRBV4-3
CASSQDSYRGIGNIQYF
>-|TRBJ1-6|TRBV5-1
CASSLDRGPNSPLHF
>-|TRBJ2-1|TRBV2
CASRLEGEQFF
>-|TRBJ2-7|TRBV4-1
CASSQDRLAIIGEQYF
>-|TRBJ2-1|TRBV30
CAWKKTDEQFF
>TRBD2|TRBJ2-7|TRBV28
CASRPPGLADPYEQYF
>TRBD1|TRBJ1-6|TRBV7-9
CASSPSRDRDPSSPLHF
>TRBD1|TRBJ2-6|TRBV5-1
CASSGTGLWANVLTF
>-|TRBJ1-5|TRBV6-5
CASSYLQGGNQPQHF
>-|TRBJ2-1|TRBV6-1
CASARTENSYNEQFF
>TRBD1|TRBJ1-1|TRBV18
CASSPLTGGVDTEAFF
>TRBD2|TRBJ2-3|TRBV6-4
CASSDFSGGAYTQYF
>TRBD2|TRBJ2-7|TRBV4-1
CASSQDPWEGNTYEQYF
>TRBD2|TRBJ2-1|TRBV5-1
CASSYSGGDNEQFF
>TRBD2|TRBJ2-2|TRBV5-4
CASSIRGGIYTGELFF
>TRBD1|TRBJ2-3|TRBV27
CASSDGTGSTDTQYF
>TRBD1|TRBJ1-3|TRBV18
CASSLGTGGNTIYF
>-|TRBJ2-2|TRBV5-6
CASSFGTFITGELFF
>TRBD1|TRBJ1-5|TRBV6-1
CASSAGQLNQPQHF
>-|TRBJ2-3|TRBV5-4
CASSFGGSTDTQYF
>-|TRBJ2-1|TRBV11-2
CASSLAWGGTGYNEQFF
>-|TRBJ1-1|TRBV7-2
CASSLGFSTEAFF
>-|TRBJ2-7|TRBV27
CASSGPRTHLGHYEQYF
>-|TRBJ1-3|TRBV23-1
CAIPWENTIYF